This T cell receptor beta chain was identified during a study of CD8 T cells in Susac syndrome. With random hexamers, roughly 0.45 to 1 ug RNA was reverse transcribed. A multiplex approach, immunoSEQ multiplex PCR, amplified TCR beta CDR3 across 54 Vbeta and 13 Jbeta. TCRdb independently ran MiXCR on the immunoSEQ multiplex PCR reads; one entry per CDR3 protein. The sample carries tens of thousands of distinct CDR3 sequences, around 94% recorded once. J gave up 4 bases and V 1 base, and 8 bases lay outside the gene matches. The CDR3 runs to 16 residues. The germline CDR1 and CDR2 sequences are MNHNY and SVGAGI (reference sequence). Controls matched for sex and age were healthy donors. TEMRA cells were FACS-enriched, unlike CD8+ and CD4+ T cells, which were negatively isolated.

Material for sequencing was CD8+ T cells from PBMCs. The genes are TRBV6-6 and TRBJ2-7, with 9 bases fitting TRBD1. The receptor comes from a human donor in good health. The CDR3 DNA reads TGTGCCAGCAGTTACTTCCTCCCGACAGGGGGGTACGAGCAGTACTTC. Translating it yields CASSYFLPTGGYEQYF.